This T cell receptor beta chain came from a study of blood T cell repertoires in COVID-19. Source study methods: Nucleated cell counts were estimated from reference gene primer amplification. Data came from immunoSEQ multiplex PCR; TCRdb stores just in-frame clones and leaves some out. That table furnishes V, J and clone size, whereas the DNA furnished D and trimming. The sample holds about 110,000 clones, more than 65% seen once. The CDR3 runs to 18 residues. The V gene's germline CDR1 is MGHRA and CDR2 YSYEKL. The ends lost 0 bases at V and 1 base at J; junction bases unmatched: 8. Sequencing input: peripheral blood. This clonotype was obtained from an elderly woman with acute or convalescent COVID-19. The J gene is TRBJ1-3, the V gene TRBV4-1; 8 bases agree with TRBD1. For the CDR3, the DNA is TGCGCCAGCAGCCAAGAAGGACAGGGCTTTCCGTCTGGAAACACCATATATTTT. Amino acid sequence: CASSQEGQGFPSGNTIYF.